These 8 T cell receptor beta chains were sequenced from one sample in a study of early T cells in non-severe SARS-CoV-2 infection. TCRdb reprocessed the 5' RACE reads via MiXCR and lists one record per CDR3 protein. Found here are 70,000 to 90,000 distinct CDR3 sequences, 15% to 17% of them singletons; the top ten hold approximately 12%. The sample was whole blood. These receptors were collected from an adult who was a healthcare worker with PCR-confirmed SARS-CoV-2 infection or an uninfected control (not recorded which).

This chain uses TRBV5-4 with TRBJ2-7, with 8 nucleotides matching TRBD1. Trimming took 0 bases from V and 3 from J; bases not matched to a gene: 8. In germline, CDR1 is SGHNT, CDR2 YYREEE (reference sequence). This CDR3 has 16 residues. Here the CDR3 reads CASSLGNTGGNYEQYF. The CDR3 DNA reads as TGTGCCAGCAGCTTGGGGAACACAGGGGGGAACTACGAGCAGTACTTC.

The chain is built from TRBV11-2 and TRBJ2-1; a possible D gene is TRBD1 (6 bases). CDR3 size: 12 residues. V was shortened by 1 base and J by 14 bases, with 12 bases between the two germline ends. Germline V gives CDR1 SGHAT, CDR2 FQNNGV. The CDR3 is CASSLAGQVKFF. CDR3 bases: TGTGCCAGCAGCTTAGCGGGACAAGTTAAGTTCTTC.

This clonotype was observed at least ten times. V is TRBV6-5 and J is TRBJ1-5; D is unresolved. The germline CDR1 and CDR2 sequences are MNHEY and SVGAGI. V lost 0 bases to trimming and J lost 7 bases, with 13 bases between them. This CDR3 has 15 residues. CDR3 DNA sequence: TGTGCCAGCAGTTACTCAACCCCTCTTGGCCAGCCCCAGCATTTT. It yields the protein CASSYSTPLGQPQHF.

The sample holds a few counts of this clonotype. This chain uses TRBV7-9 with TRBJ2-5; D might be TRBD1 (5 bases). This CDR3 has 14 residues. The V end was cut by 0 bases, the J end by 3 bases, with 8 bases between. The germline V gene encodes CDR1 SEHNR and CDR2 FQNEAQ (reference sequence). The DNA of the CDR3 is TGTGCCAGCAGCTTAGCCCCCAGGGAAGAGACCCAGTACTTC. This codes for CASSLAPREETQYF. Full variable domain (rest looked up from reference TRBV7-9 and TRBJ2-5): DTGVSQNPRHKITKRGQNVTFRCDPISEHNRLYWYRQTLGQGPEFLTYFQNEAQLEKSRLLSDRFSAERPKGSFSTLEIQRTEQGDSAMYLCASSLAPREETQYFGPGTRLLVL.

The chain is built from TRBV7-2 and TRBJ2-7, with D perhaps assigned TRBD1 or TRBD2 (6 bases each). The CDR3 consists of 15 residues. Germline CDR1 reads SGHTA; CDR2 reads FQGNSA. Trimming took off 3 bases at V and 6 bases at J, with 18 bases between the two ends. DNA of the CDR3: TGTGCCAGCAGCTTCCCTCCGGGGGCAGGAACCGAGCAGTACTTC. Its translation is CASSFPPGAGTEQYF.

This clonotype was recorded a few times. This sequence joins TRBV29-1 and TRBJ2-1; the D call may be TRBD1 or TRBD2 (5 bases each). Germline loops: CDR1 SQVTM, CDR2 ANQGSEA. This CDR3 contains 13 residues. V was trimmed by 8 bases and J by 0 bases, leaving 11 bases between them. The chain's CDR3 is CSYRDPSYNEQFF. Here the CDR3 DNA reads TGCAGCTACCGGGACCCCTCCTACAATGAGCAGTTCTTC.

This clonotype has ten or more counts. The rearrangement joins TRBV3-1 to TRBJ1-1; the D is unclear. Germline V gene sequence: CDR1 LGHDT, CDR2 YNNKEL (reference sequence). V shed 4 bases and J shed 0 bases, with 6 bases lying between them. The CDR3 length is 13 residues. The CDR3 nucleotides read TGTGCCAGCAGCCGGGGTATGAACACTGAAGCTTTCTTT. Residues: CASSRGMNTEAFF.

This clonotype turned up a few times. This chain uses TRBV20-1 with TRBJ1-2, with 10 bases matching TRBD1. The junction had 1 base not matched to a gene; V was cut back by 1 base and J by 5 bases. The germline V gene has CDR1 DFQATT and CDR2 SNEGSKA (reference sequence). This CDR3 spans 13 amino acids. CDR3: CSARVDRGYGYTF. In DNA, the CDR3 is TGCAGTGCTAGAGTGGACAGGGGGTATGGCTACACCTTC.